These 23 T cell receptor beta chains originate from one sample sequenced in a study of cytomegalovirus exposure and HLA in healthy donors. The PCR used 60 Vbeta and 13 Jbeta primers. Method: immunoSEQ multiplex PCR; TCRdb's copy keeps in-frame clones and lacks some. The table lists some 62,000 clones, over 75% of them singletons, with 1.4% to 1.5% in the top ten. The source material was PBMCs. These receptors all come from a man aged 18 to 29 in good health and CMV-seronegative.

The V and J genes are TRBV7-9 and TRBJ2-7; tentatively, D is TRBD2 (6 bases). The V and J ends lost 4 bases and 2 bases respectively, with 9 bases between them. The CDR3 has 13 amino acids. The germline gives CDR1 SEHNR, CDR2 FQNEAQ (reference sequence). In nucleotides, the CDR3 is TGTGCCAGCAGCTCAGGCGGGGCCTACGAGCAGTACTTC. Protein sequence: CASSSGGAYEQYF.

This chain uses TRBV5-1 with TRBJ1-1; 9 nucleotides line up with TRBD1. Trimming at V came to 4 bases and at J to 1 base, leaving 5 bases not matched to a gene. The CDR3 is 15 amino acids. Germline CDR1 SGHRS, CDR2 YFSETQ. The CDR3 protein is CASSGGTGTNTEAFF. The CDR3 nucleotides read TGCGCCAGCAGCGGAGGGACAGGGACGAACACTGAAGCTTTCTTT.

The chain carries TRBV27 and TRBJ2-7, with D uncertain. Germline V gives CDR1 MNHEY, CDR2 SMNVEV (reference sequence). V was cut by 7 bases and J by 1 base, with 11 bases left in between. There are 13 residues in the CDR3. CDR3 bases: TGTGCCAGCATCCCTTCAGGTTCCTACGAGCAGTACTTC. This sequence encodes CASIPSGSYEQYF.

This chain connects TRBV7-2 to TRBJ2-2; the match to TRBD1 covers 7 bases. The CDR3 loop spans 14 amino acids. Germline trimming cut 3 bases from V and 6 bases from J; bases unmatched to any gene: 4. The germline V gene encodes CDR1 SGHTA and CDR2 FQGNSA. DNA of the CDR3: TGTGCCAGCAGCTTCCAGGGGGTCGCCGGGGAGCTGTTTTTT. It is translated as CASSFQGVAGELFF.

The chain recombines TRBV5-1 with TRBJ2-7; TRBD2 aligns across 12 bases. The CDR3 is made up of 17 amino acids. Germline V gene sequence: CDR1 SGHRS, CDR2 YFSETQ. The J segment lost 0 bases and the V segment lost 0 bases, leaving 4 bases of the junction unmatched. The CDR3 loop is CASSLGGLAGGSYEQYF. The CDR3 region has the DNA TGCGCCAGCAGCTTGGGGGGACTAGCGGGTGGCTCCTACGAGCAGTACTTC.

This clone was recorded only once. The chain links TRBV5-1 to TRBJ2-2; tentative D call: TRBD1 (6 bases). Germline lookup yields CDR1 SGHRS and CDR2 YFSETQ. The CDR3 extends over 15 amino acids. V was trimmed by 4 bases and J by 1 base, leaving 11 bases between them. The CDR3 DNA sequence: TGCGCCAGCAGCCCCCCGGACAGGAACACCGGGGAGCTGTTTTTT. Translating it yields CASSPPDRNTGELFF.

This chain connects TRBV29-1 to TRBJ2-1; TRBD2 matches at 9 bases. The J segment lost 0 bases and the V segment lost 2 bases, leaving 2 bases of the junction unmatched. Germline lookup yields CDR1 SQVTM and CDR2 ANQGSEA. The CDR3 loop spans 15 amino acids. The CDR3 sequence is CSVELAGDSYNEQFF. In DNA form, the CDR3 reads TGCAGCGTTGAATTAGCGGGGGACTCCTACAATGAGCAGTTCTTC.

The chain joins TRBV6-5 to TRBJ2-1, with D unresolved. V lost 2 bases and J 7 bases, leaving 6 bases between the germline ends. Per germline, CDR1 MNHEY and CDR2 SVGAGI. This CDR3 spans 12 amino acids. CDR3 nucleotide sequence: TGTGCCAGCAGTTACCCAGATAATGAGCAGTTCTTC. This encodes CASSYPDNEQFF.

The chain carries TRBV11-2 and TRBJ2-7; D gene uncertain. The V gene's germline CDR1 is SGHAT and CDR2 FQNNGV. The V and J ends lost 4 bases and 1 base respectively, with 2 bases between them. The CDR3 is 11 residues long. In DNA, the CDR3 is TGTGCCAGCAGCTCTTCCTACGAGCAGTACTTC. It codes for CASSSSYEQYF.

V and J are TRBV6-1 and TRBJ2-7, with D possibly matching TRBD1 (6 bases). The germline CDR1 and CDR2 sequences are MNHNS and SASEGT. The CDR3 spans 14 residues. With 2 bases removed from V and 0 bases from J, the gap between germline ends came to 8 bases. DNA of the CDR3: TGTGCCAGCAGTGAAACAGGGAGCTCCTACGAGCAGTACTTC. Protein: CASSETGSSYEQYF.

This CDR3 reads CASRPGQGIVQPQHF. CDR3 in DNA: TGTGCCAGCAGACCGGGACAGGGGATTGTTCAGCCCCAGCATTTT. This chain links TRBV6-5 with TRBJ1-5; 10 nucleotides match TRBD1. Trimming cost V 6 bases and J 6 bases; bases outside gene matches: 8. CDR1 MNHEY and CDR2 SVGAGI come from the germline V gene. The CDR3 has 15 residues.

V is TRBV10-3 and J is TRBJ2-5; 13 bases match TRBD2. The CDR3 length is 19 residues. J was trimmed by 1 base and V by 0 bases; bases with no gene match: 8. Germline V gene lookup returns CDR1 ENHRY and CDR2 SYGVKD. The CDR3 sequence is CAISESATSGGVPQETQYF. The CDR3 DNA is TGTGCCATCAGTGAGTCAGCAACTAGCGGGGGGGTTCCCCAAGAGACCCAGTACTTC.

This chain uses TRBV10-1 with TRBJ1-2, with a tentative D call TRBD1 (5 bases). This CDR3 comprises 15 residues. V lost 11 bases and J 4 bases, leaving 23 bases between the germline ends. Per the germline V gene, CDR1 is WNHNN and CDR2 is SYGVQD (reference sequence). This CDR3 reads CAGTPQAGRFYGYTF. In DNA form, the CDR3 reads TGCGCCGGAACCCCCCAGGCAGGGCGGTTCTATGGCTACACCTTC.

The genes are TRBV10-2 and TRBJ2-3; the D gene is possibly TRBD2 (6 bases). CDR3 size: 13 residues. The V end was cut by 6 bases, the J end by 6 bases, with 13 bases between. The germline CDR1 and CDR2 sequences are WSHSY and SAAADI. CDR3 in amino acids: CASRRPGDDTQYF. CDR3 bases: TGCGCCAGCAGGAGGCCGGGGGACGATACGCAGTATTTT.

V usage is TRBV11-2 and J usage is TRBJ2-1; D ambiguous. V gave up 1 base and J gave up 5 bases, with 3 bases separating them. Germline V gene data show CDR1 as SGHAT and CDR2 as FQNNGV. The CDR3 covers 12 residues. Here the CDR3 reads CASSLGHNEQFF. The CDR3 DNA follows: TGTGCCAGCAGCTTAGGGCACAATGAGCAGTTCTTC.

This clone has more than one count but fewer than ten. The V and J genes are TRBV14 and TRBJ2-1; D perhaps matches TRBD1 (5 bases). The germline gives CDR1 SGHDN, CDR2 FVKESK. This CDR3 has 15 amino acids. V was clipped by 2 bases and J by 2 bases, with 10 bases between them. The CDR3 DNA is TGTGCCAGCAGCCAAATCCAGGGCCCCTACAATGAGCAGTTCTTC. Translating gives CASSQIQGPYNEQFF.

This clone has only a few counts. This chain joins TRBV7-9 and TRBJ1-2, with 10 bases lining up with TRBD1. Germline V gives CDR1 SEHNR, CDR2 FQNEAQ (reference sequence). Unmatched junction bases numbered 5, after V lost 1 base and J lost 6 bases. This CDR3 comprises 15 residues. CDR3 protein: CASSLGGTGVDGYTF. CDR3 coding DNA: TGTGCCAGCAGCTTAGGCGGGACAGGGGTTGATGGCTACACCTTC.

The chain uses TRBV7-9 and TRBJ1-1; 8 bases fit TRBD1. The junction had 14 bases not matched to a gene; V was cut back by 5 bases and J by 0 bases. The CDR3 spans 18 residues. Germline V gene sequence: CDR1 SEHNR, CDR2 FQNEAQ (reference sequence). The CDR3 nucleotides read TGTGCCAGCAGCGCCGCCGGGACAGGCGACGATTTGAACACTGAAGCTTTCTTT. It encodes CASSAAGTGDDLNTEAFF.

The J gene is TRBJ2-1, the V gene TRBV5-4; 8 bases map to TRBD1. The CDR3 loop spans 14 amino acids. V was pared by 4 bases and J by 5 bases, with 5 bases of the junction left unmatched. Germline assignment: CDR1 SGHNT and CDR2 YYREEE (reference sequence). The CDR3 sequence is CASSRKDRDNEQFF. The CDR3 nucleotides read TGTGCCAGCAGCCGGAAGGACAGGGACAATGAGCAGTTCTTC.

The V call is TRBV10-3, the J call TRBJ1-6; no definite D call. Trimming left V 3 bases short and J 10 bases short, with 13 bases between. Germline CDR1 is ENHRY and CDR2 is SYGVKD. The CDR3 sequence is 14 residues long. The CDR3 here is CAISERERESPLHF. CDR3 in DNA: TGTGCCATCAGTGAAAGGGAGAGAGAGTCACCCCTCCACTTT.

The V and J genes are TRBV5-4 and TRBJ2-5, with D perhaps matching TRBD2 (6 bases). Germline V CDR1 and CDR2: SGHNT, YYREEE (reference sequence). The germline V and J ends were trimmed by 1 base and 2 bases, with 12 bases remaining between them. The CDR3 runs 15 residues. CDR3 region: CASSLLANTQETQYF. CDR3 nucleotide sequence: TGTGCCAGCAGCTTGCTAGCGAATACACAAGAGACCCAGTACTTC.

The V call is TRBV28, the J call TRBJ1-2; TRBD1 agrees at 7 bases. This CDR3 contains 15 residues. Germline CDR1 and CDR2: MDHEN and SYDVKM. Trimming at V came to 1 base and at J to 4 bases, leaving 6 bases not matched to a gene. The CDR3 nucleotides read TGTGCCAGCAGTTTATTGACAGGGAACACCTATGGCTACACCTTC. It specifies CASSLLTGNTYGYTF.

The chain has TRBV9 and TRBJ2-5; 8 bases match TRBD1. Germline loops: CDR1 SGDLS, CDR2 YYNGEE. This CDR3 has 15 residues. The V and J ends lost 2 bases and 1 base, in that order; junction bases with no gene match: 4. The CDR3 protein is CASSVLDRGQETQYF. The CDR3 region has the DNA TGTGCCAGCAGCGTCCTCGACAGGGGCCAAGAGACCCAGTACTTC.